This T cell receptor beta chain appears in the sequencing data of a study of T cell repertoires in cytomegalovirus infection. Overall study: Public TCR beta signatures were indicative of both CMV infection and a matching HLA type.

MiXCR was run by TCRdb on the reads, yielding one entry per CDR3 protein. There are approximately 200,000 distinct CDR3 sequences in the sample; approximately 28% occur only once, and about 31% lies in the top ten. Findings and caveats of the study: Cumulative public TCR beta family frequency identified carriers of CMV plus the relevant HLA. CMV-specific HLA-C-restricted TCR beta clonotypes dominated the ex vivo response.

The germline V and J ends were trimmed by 3 bases and 10 bases, with 3 bases remaining between them. The germline gives CDR1 SGHTA, CDR2 FQGNSA. The CDR3 extends over 10 amino acids. This clonotype was picked up many times. Its target is unknown. What was sequenced was PBMCs. The chain has TRBV7-2 and TRBJ2-2, with D unresolved. The TCR originated in a human donor in good health (CMV status not recorded). Some clones in this sample may be carry-over from other donors' samples. CDR3 residues: CASSFTELFF. The CDR3 region has the DNA TGTGCCAGCAGCTTTACGGAGCTGTTTTTT. The variable domain in full, with the rest retrieved from reference TRBV7-2 and TRBJ2-2, is GAGVSQSPSNKVTEKGKDVELRCDPISGHTALYWYRQSLGQGLEFLIYFQGNSAPDKSGLPSDRFSAERTGGSVSTLTIQRTQQEDSAVYLCASSFTELFFGEGSRLTVL.